This T cell receptor beta chain was sequenced in a study of T cells in Graves' hyperthyroidism and ophthalmopathy. Looking at the study overall: It was at initial diagnosis, before any treatment, that peripheral blood was collected.

This clonotype turned up a few times. The authors deemed Graves' hyperthyroidism stable absent ophthalmopathy progression within 18 months. Uncontrolled infections, other autoimmune diseases, pregnancy or lactation led to exclusion of patients. It was RNA transcripts that yielded the amplified TCR beta CDR3 regions. TCR CDR3 regions were first amplified by RT-PCR with HTBI primers. TCRdb re-analysed the multiplex PCR reads in MiXCR, keeping a single row per CDR3 protein. The table records hundreds of thousands of distinct CDR3 sequences, roughly 17% of them present only once. Sequencing was done on a sample of blood. The TCR sequence derives from a woman in her twenties or thirties with Graves' hyperthyroidism.

The CDR3 DNA reads as TGTGCCAGTAGTATGGACAGGTGGCCCACCGGGGAGCTGTTTTTT. It translates to CASSMDRWPTGELFF. The chain is built from TRBV19 and TRBJ2-2; TRBD1 matches at 7 bases. With V trimmed by 3 bases and J by 4 bases, 5 bases remained unmatched. CDR3 length equals 15 residues. The germline gives CDR1 LNHDA, CDR2 SQIVND (reference sequence).